This T cell receptor (beta chain) originates from a study of blood T cell repertoires in COVID-19. The authors' processing: Nucleated cell number was recorded as an estimate derived from reference gene primer amplification. Only in-frame clones appear in the TCRdb table, and some are missing; sequencing was by immunoSEQ multiplex PCR. Clone size and the V and J calls come from that table; the DNA yielded D and trimming. The data hold tens of thousands of clones, with around 85% observed a single time. Looked up from germline, CDR1 is SGHVS and CDR2 is FNYEAQ. The CDR3 covers 15 residues. Trimming at V came to 5 bases and at J to 7 bases, leaving 11 bases not matched to a gene.

This sequence joins TRBV7-6 and TRBJ2-4; 7 nucleotides align to TRBD2. The sequence was collected from a human donor with acute or convalescent COVID-19. The donor label of this sample is uncertain. The material sequenced was peripheral blood. The CDR3: CASSPTSRFGNIQYF. For the CDR3, the DNA is TGTGCCAGCAGCCCGACTAGCAGGTTCGGGAACATTCAGTACTTC.